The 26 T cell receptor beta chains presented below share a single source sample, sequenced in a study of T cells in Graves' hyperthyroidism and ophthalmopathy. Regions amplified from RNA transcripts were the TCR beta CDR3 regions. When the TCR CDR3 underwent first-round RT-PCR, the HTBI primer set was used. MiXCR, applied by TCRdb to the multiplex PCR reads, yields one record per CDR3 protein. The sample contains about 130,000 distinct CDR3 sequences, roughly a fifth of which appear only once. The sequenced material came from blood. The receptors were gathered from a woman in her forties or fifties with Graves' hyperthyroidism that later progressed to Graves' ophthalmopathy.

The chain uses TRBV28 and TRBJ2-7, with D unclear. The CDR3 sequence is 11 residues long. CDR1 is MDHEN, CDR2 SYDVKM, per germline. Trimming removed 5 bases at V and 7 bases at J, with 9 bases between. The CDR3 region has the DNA TGTGCCAGCAGTACCCAGATGGAGCAGTACTTC. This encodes CASSTQMEQYF. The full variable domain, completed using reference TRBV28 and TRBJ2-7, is DVKVTQSSRYLVKRTGEKVFLECVQDMDHENMFWYRQDPGLGLRLIYFSYDVKMKEKGDIPEGYSVSREKKERFSLILESASTNQTSMYLCASSTQMEQYFGPGTRLTVT.

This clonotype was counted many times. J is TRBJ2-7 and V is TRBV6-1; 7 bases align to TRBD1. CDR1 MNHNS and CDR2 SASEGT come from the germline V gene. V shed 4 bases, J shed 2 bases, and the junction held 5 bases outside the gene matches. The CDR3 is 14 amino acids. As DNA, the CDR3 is TGTGCCAGCAGTGGCCGGACAGGTACCTACGAGCAGTACTTC. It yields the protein CASSGRTGTYEQYF.

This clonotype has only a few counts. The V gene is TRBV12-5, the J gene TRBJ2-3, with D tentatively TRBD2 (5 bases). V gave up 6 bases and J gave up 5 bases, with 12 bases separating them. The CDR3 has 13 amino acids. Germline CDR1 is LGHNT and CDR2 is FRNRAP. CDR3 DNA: TGTGCTAGTGGACCCCCTGGAGGAGATACGCAGTATTTT. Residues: CASGPPGGDTQYF.

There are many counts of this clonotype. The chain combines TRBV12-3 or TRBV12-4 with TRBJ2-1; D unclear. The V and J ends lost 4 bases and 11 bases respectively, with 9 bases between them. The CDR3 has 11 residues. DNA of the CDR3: TGTGCCAGCAGTTCCAACCTTAAGCAGTTCTTC. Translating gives CASSSNLKQFF.

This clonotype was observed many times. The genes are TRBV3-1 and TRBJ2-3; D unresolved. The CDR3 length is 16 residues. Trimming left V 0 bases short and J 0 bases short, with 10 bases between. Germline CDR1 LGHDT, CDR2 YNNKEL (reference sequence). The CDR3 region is CASSQDRRRSTDTQYF. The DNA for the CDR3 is TGTGCCAGCAGCCAAGATCGGCGCCGAAGCACAGATACGCAGTATTTT.

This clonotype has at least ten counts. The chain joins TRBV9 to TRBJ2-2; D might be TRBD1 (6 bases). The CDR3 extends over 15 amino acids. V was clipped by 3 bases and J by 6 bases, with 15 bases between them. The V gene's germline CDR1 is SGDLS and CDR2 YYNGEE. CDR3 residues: CASSGTGPSAGELFF. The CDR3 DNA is TGTGCCAGCAGCGGCACAGGGCCCTCCGCCGGGGAGCTGTTTTTT.

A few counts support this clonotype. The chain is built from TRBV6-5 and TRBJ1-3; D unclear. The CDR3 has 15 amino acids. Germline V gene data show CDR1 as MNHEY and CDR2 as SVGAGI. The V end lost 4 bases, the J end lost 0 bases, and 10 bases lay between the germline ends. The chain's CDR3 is CASSLDGISGNTIYF. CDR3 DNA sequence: TGTGCCAGCAGTTTGGACGGAATCTCTGGAAACACCATATATTTT.

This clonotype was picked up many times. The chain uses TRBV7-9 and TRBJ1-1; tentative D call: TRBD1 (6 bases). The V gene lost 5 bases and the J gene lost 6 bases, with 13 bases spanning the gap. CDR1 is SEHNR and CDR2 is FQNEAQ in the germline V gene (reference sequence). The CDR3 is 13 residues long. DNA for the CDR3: TGTGCCAGCAGCCTTCACAAGGGGGCTGAAGCTTTCTTT. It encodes CASSLHKGAEAFF.

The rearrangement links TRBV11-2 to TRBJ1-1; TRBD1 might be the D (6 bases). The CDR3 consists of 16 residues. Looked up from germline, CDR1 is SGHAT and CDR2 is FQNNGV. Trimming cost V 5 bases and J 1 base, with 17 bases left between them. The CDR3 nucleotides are TGTGCCAGCAGCCGAACCCTTGGACAGAAGAACACTGAAGCTTTCTTT. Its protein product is CASSRTLGQKNTEAFF.

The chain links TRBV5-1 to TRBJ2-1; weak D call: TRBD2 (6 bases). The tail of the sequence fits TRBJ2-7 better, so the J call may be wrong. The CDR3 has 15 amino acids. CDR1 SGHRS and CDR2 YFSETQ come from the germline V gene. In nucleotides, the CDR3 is TGCGCCAGCAGCTTGGGGGGCGGGAAATACAATGAGCAGTACTTC. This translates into CASSLGGGKYNEQYF.

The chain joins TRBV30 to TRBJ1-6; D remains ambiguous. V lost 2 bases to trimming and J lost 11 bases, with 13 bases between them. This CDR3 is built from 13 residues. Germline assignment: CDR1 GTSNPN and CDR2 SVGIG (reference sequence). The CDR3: CAWSLSDGTPLHF. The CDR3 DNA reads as TGTGCCTGGAGTCTCTCGGACGGGACACCCCTCCACTTT.

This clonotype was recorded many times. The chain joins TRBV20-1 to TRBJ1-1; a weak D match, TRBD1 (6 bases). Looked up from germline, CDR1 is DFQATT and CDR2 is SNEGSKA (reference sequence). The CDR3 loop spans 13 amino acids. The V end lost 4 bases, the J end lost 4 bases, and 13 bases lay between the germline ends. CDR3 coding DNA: TGCAGTGCTAATCCCCCGGGGGCCACTGAAGCTTTCTTT. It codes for CSANPPGATEAFF.

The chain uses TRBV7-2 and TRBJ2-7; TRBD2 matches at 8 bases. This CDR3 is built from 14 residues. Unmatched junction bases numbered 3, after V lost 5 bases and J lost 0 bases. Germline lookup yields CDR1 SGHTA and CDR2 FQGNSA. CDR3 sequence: CASSKRGSSYEQYF. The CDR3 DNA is TGTGCCAGCAGCAAGCGGGGGAGCTCCTACGAGCAGTACTTC.

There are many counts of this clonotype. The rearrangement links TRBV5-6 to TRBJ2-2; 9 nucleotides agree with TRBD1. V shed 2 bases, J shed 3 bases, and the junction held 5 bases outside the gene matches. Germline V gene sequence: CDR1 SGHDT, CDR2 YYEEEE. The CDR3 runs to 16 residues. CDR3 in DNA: TGTGCCAGCAGCTTCCCGGGACAGGGTGACACCGGGGAGCTGTTTTTT. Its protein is CASSFPGQGDTGELFF.

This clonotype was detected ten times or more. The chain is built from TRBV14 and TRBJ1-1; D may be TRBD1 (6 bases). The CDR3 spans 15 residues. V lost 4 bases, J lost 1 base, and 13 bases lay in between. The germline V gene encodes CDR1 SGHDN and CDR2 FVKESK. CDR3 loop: CASSRIGQQNTEAFF. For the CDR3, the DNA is TGTGCCAGCAGCCGGATAGGACAGCAGAACACTGAAGCTTTCTTT.

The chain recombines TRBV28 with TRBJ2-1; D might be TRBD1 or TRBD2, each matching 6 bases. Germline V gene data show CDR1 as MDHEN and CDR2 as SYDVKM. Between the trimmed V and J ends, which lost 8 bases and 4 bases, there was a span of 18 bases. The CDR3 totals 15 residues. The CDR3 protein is CASALGGQKYNEQFF. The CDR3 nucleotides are TGTGCCAGCGCGCTTGGGGGGCAAAAATACAATGAGCAGTTCTTC. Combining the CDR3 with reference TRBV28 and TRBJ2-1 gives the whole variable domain DVKVTQSSRYLVKRTGEKVFLECVQDMDHENMFWYRQDPGLGLRLIYFSYDVKMKEKGDIPEGYSVSREKKERFSLILESASTNQTSMYLCASALGGQKYNEQFFGPGTRLTVL.

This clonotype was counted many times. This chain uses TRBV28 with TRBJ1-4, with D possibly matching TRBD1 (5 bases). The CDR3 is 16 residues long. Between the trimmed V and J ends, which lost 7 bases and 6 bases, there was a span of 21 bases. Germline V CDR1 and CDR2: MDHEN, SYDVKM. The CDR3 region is CASISIVPGVDEKLFF. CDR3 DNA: TGTGCCAGCATTTCCATAGTACCGGGGGTCGATGAAAAACTGTTTTTT.

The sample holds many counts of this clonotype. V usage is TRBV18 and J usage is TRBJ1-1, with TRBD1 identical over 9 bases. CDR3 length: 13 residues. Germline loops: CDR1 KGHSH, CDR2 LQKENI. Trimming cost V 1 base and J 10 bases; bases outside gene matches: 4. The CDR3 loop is CASSPLPGQGAFF. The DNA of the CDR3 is TGTGCCAGCTCACCACTACCGGGACAGGGAGCTTTCTTT.

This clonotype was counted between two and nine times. The CDR3 spells CSAGQGVYEQYF. As DNA, the CDR3 is TGCAGTGCCGGACAGGGGGTTTACGAGCAGTACTTC. The chain carries TRBV20-1 and TRBJ2-7; 10 positions match TRBD1. Losses at the gene ends were 6 bases for V and 4 bases for J; bases not matched to a gene: 3. The CDR3 loop spans 12 amino acids. Germline lookup yields CDR1 DFQATT and CDR2 SNEGSKA (reference sequence).

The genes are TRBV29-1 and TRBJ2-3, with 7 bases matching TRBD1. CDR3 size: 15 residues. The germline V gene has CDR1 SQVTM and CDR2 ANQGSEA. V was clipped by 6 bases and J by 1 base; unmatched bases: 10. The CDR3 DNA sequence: TGCAGCGTGCCTCCGACACAGGGGCGCACAGATACGCAGTATTTT. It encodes CSVPPTQGRTDTQYF.

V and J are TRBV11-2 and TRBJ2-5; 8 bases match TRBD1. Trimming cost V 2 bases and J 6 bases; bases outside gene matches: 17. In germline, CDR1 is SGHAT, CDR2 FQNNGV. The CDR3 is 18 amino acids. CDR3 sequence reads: CASSLRETFQGAGKTQYF. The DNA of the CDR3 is TGTGCCAGCAGCTTAAGGGAGACGTTCCAGGGGGCCGGAAAGACCCAGTACTTC.

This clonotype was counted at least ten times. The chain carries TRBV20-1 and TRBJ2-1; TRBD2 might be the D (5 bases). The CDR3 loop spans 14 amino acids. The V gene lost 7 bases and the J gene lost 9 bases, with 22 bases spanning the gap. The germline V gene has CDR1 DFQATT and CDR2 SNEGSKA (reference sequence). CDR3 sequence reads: CSVSGLRIISEQFF. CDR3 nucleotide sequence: TGCAGTGTGAGTGGACTCAGGATAATCTCTGAGCAGTTCTTC.

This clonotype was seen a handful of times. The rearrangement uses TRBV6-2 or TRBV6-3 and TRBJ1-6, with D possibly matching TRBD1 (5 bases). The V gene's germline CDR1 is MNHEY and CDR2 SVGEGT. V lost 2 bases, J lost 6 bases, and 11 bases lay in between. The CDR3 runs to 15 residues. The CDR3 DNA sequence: TGTGCCAGCAGTTACGGGAGGGACGGTAATTCACCCCTCCACTTT. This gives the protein CASSYGRDGNSPLHF.

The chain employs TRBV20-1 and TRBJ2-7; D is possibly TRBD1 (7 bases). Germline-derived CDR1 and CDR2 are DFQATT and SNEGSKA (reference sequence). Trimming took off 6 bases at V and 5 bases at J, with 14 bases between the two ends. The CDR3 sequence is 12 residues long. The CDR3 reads CSAGRGADEQYV. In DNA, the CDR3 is TGCAGTGCGGGCAGGGGGGCCGACGAGCAGTACGTC.

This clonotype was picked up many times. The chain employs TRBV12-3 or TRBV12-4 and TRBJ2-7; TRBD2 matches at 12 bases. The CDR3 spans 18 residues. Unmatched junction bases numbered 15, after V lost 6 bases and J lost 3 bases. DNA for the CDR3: TGTGCCAGCAGCCCAATAGGGGGAGGGACTAGCGGGTTCTACGAGCAGTACTTC. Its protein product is CASSPIGGGTSGFYEQYF.

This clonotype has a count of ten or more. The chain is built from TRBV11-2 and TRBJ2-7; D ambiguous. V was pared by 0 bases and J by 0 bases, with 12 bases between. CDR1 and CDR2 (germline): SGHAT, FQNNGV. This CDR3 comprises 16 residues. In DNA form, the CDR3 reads TGTGCCAGCAGCTTAGACCTTATCGTCAGCTCCTACGAGCAGTACTTC. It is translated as CASSLDLIVSSYEQYF.